Below are 17 T cell receptor beta chains sequenced from a single sample in a study of blood T cell repertoires in COVID-19. Repertoires were generated with immunoSEQ multiplex PCR, while TCRdb's copy carries only in-frame clones and drops some. This table holds over 200,000 clones, nearly 90% found once. Sequences were obtained from PBMCs or T cells enriched from blood (not recorded which). These receptors came from a woman in her twenties or thirties with acute COVID-19.

This rearrangement joins TRBV5-4 to TRBJ1-2; TRBD1 aligns across 7 bases. CDR3 length: 14 residues. Germline CDR1 is SGHNT and CDR2 is YYREEE (reference sequence). V lost 0 bases, J lost 4 bases, and 3 bases stayed unmatched. The CDR3 nucleotides read TGTGCCAGCAGCTTGGGGACAGGCTTCTATGGCTACACCTTC. Protein product: CASSLGTGFYGYTF.

This chain connects TRBV5-6 to TRBJ2-5, with D perhaps matching TRBD2 (5 bases). The V and J ends lost 2 bases and 4 bases respectively, with 15 bases between them. Germline V gene lookup returns CDR1 SGHDT and CDR2 YYEEEE. The CDR3 extends over 15 amino acids. The chain's CDR3 is CASSFFAGGVETQYF. The CDR3 bases are TGTGCCAGCAGCTTTTTTGCGGGCGGAGTAGAGACCCAGTACTTC.

The chain uses TRBV13 and TRBJ2-7, with TRBD2 matching 8 bases. The germline CDR1 and CDR2 sequences are PRHDT and FYEKMQ (reference sequence). J was trimmed by 5 bases and V by 2 bases; bases with no gene match: 8. This CDR3 is built from 15 residues. In DNA, the CDR3 is TGTGCCAGCAGCTTACCCGGGACTAGGCTACACGAGCAGTACTTC. It specifies CASSLPGTRLHEQYF.

The chain combines TRBV5-5 with TRBJ2-1; tentative D call: TRBD1 (6 bases). CDR3 length: 15 residues. The V and J ends lost 4 bases and 4 bases respectively, with 15 bases between them. In germline, CDR1 is SGHKS, CDR2 YYEKEE (reference sequence). In DNA, the CDR3 is TGTGCCAGCAGCCTGACAGGATTTCAATACAATGAGCAGTTCTTC. Its translation: CASSLTGFQYNEQFF.

This clone appeared a few times. The rearrangement joins TRBV10-2 to TRBJ2-1, with D possibly TRBD2 on 7 matching bases. This CDR3 region has 16 residues. Per the germline V gene, CDR1 is WSHSY and CDR2 is SAAADI. V was clipped by 6 bases and J by 2 bases, with 17 bases between them. The CDR3 DNA follows: TGCGCCAGCAGACTCAGCGGCGGGGGCACCTACAATGAGCAGTTCTTC. Translated: CASRLSGGGTYNEQFF.

The chain couples TRBV5-6 to TRBJ2-4, with 7 nucleotides matching TRBD2. The CDR3 loop spans 14 amino acids. The germline V gene has CDR1 SGHDT and CDR2 YYEEEE. Trimming removed 0 bases from V and 7 bases from J; junction bases left unmatched: 4. The CDR3 DNA reads TGTGCCAGCAGCTTGGTAGGTAGCGGGAACATTCAGTACTTC. Translated: CASSLVGSGNIQYF.

The chain uses TRBV27 and TRBJ2-7; TRBD1 aligns across 9 bases. CDR1 and CDR2 (germline): MNHEY, SMNVEV (reference sequence). V lost 3 bases to trimming and J lost 7 bases; unmatched junction nucleotides: 7. The length of the CDR3 is 14 residues. The CDR3 sequence is CASSFAQGAREQYF. CDR3 sequence (DNA): TGTGCCAGCAGTTTTGCACAGGGGGCAAGAGAGCAGTACTTC.

CDR3 DNA: TGTGCCAGCATAGCTGGGGGGGGGCCCGGAAACACCATATATTTT. It specifies CASIAGGGPGNTIYF. J is TRBJ1-3 and V is TRBV2, with D maybe TRBD1 (6 bases). Trimming removed 7 bases from V and 4 bases from J, with 17 bases in between. The CDR3 spans 15 residues. The germline CDR1 and CDR2 sequences are SNHLY and FYNNEI.

J is TRBJ1-1 and V is TRBV7-8; 8 bases agree with TRBD1. V dropped 5 bases and J dropped 11; count of bases not matched to a gene: 4. Germline lookup yields CDR1 SGHVS and CDR2 FQNEAQ. The CDR3 runs to 11 residues. The CDR3 nucleotides read TGTGCCAGCAGCCTACAGGGGGGGGCTTTCTTT. Translated: CASSLQGGAFF.

The J gene is TRBJ2-3, the V gene TRBV19; the D gene is possibly TRBD1 (6 bases). Per the germline V gene, CDR1 is LNHDA and CDR2 is SQIVND (reference sequence). The CDR3 has 17 residues. V lost 2 bases to trimming and J lost 1 base, with 16 bases between them. CDR3 bases: TGTGCCAGTAGTATAAGCGTTATTGGGGGCGGCACAGATACGCAGTATTTT. It encodes CASSISVIGGGTDTQYF.

V is TRBV18 and J is TRBJ1-1; no clear D. The V gene lost 2 bases and the J gene lost 1 base, with 11 bases spanning the gap. In germline, CDR1 is KGHSH, CDR2 LQKENI. CDR3 size: 15 residues. CDR3: CASSPFNNRNTEAFF. CDR3 nucleotide sequence: TGTGCCAGCTCACCATTTAACAATCGGAACACTGAAGCTTTCTTT. The variable domain in full, with the rest retrieved from reference TRBV18 and TRBJ1-1, is NAGVMQNPRHLVRRRGQEARLRCSPMKGHSHVYWYRQLPEEGLKFMVYLQKENIIDESGMPKERFSAEFPKEGPSILRIQQVVRGDSAAYFCASSPFNNRNTEAFFGQGTRLTVV.

This clone occurred a few times. The genes are TRBV27 and TRBJ1-2, with D uncertain. Trimming cost V 5 bases and J 4 bases, with 14 bases left between them. Germline V gene data show CDR1 as MNHEY and CDR2 as SMNVEV (reference sequence). The CDR3 consists of 14 residues. The CDR3 coding sequence is TGTGCCAGCAGTCGCGACGGACGGGGCTATGGCTACACCTTC. Amino acids: CASSRDGRGYGYTF.

The chain employs TRBV7-9 and TRBJ1-4; 8 nucleotides align to TRBD1. J gave up 0 bases and V 4 bases, and 7 bases lay outside the gene matches. The CDR3 is 17 residues long. Per germline, CDR1 SEHNR and CDR2 FQNEAQ (reference sequence). The chain's CDR3 is CASSSTGAPATNEKLFF. DNA of the CDR3: TGTGCCAGCAGCTCGACAGGGGCCCCCGCAACTAATGAAAAACTGTTTTTT.

The chain is built from TRBV5-1 and TRBJ1-1; 12 positions match TRBD1. Germline CDR1 SGHRS, CDR2 YFSETQ. CDR3 length equals 16 residues. V trimming: 3 bases; J trimming: 6 bases; junction bases outside the gene matches: 9. The CDR3 loop reads CASSSGQGARQAEAFF. The CDR3 DNA is TGCGCCAGCAGCTCGGGACAGGGGGCGAGGCAGGCTGAAGCTTTCTTT. Based on the CDR3 plus reference TRBV5-1 and TRBJ1-1, the full variable domain is KAGVTQTPRYLIKTRGQQVTLSCSPISGHRSVSWYQQTPGQGLQFLFEYFSETQRNKGNFPGRFSGRQFSNSRSEMNVSTLELGDSALYLCASSSGQGARQAEAFFGQGTRLTVV.

V is TRBV9 and J is TRBJ1-2; 9 positions agree with TRBD1. V shed 1 base, J shed 6 bases, and the junction held 22 bases outside the gene matches. In germline, CDR1 is SGDLS, CDR2 YYNGEE. The CDR3 has 20 amino acids. The CDR3 loop reads CASSVRTGGAYSLITNGYTF. The CDR3 nucleotides read TGTGCCAGCAGCGTAAGAACAGGGGGCGCATATAGTCTTATCACGAATGGCTACACCTTC.

The V and J genes are TRBV10-2 and TRBJ2-3; D is undetermined. The CDR3 covers 14 residues. CDR1 and CDR2 from the germline V gene are WSHSY and SAAADI. V was clipped by 0 bases and J by 2 bases, with 6 bases between them. This chain's CDR3 is CASSESKHTDTQYF. The CDR3 DNA follows: TGCGCCAGCAGTGAGTCGAAGCACACAGATACGCAGTATTTT.

V and J are TRBV30 and TRBJ1-3, with TRBD1 matching 12 bases. Germline CDR1 GTSNPN, CDR2 SVGIG (reference sequence). This CDR3 is 14 amino acids long. Trimming cost V 7 bases and J 2 bases; bases outside gene matches: 3. CDR3 nucleotide sequence: TGTGCCTTGGGGACAGGGGGCACTGGAAACACCATATATTTT. Its protein is CALGTGGTGNTIYF.